A selection of T cell receptor beta chains follows, all from one sample in a study of blood T cells in healthy people across ages. TCRdb re-called the 5' RACE reads with MiXCR, one entry per CDR3 protein. This table has under 700,000 distinct CDR3 sequences, less than 25% appearing once. In addition, the sample was reused for a study of T cells of mothers and their children.

The sample consisted of blood. These receptors came from a boy younger than 18 in good health. Each CDR3 is given with its conserved first and last residue. Fields, in order: D gene, clone size, V gene, J gene, CDR3 protein, CDR3 DNA. D genes are given only for firm matches. The listing skips clone size in some rows; elsewhere it reads once, few, many or a size class.

D gene: NA
clone size: NA
V gene: TRBV24-1
J gene: TRBJ2-5
CDR3 protein: CATSDLVETQYF
CDR3 DNA: TGTGCCACCAGTGATTTGGTAGAGACCCAGTACTTC

D gene: TRBD1
clone size: NA
V gene: TRBV24-1
J gene: TRBJ2-1
CDR3 protein: CATRGDRGAYNERFF
CDR3 DNA: TGTGCCACCAGGGGGGACAGGGGAGCCTACAATGAGCGGTTCTTC

D gene: TRBD1
clone size: few
V gene: TRBV6-5
J gene: TRBJ2-7
CDR3 protein: CASSTPGQVSYEQYF
CDR3 DNA: TGTGCCAGCAGTACCCCGGGACAGGTGTCCTACGAGCAGTACTTC

D gene: TRBD2
clone size: few
V gene: TRBV6-2/TRBV6-3
J gene: TRBJ2-7
CDR3 protein: CASSYEFGSGGLYEQYF
CDR3 DNA: TGTGCCAGCAGTTACGAATTTGGGAGCGGGGGCCTCTACGAGCAGTACTTC

D gene: NA
clone size: few
V gene: TRBV14
J gene: TRBJ1-1
CDR3 protein: CASSQDLRSPAFF
CDR3 DNA: TGTGCCAGCAGCCAAGATCTTCGGTCCCCAGCTTTCTTT

D gene: NA
clone size: NA
V gene: TRBV20-1
J gene: TRBJ2-7
CDR3 protein: CSARAPAAQYF
CDR3 DNA: TGCAGTGCTCGAGCCCCCGCGGCACAGTACTTC

D gene: NA
clone size: NA
V gene: TRBV6-6
J gene: TRBJ1-5
CDR3 protein: CASSYSSWYSNQPQHF
CDR3 DNA: TGTGCCAGCAGTTACTCGAGCTGGTATAGCAATCAGCCCCAGCATTTT

D gene: TRBD1
clone size: few
V gene: TRBV20-1
J gene: TRBJ1-5
CDR3 protein: CSASRQGTSNQPQHF
CDR3 DNA: TGCAGTGCTAGCCGACAGGGAACGAGCAATCAGCCCCAGCATTTT

D gene: NA
clone size: NA
V gene: TRBV6-2/TRBV6-3
J gene: TRBJ1-5
CDR3 protein: CASMDPGQPQHF
CDR3 DNA: TGTGCCAGTATGGACCCCGGACAGCCCCAGCATTTT

D gene: TRBD2
clone size: few
V gene: TRBV29-1
J gene: TRBJ2-3
CDR3 protein: CSARTSGRGDTQYF
CDR3 DNA: TGCAGTGCTAGGACTAGCGGGAGAGGAGATACGCAGTATTTT

D gene: NA
clone size: NA
V gene: TRBV20-1
J gene: TRBJ1-2
CDR3 protein: CSAREGTGHYGYTF
CDR3 DNA: TGCAGTGCTAGAGAGGGAACAGGGCACTATGGCTACACCTTC

D gene: NA
clone size: few
V gene: TRBV28
J gene: TRBJ2-7
CDR3 protein: CASSPGDITYEQYF
CDR3 DNA: TGTGCCAGCAGCCCAGGGGACATAACCTACGAGCAGTACTTC

D gene: NA
clone size: NA
V gene: TRBV3-1
J gene: TRBJ1-1
CDR3 protein: CASSKRTPLRETEAFF
CDR3 DNA: TGTGCCAGCAGCAAGCGCACACCCCTAAGGGAAACTGAAGCTTTCTTT

D gene: NA
clone size: few
V gene: TRBV20-1
J gene: TRBJ2-1
CDR3 protein: CSAFPTGGEQFF
CDR3 DNA: TGCAGTGCTTTCCCGACTGGCGGTGAGCAGTTCTTC

D gene: TRBD2
clone size: few
V gene: TRBV3-1
J gene: TRBJ2-7
CDR3 protein: CASSRMKLAGYSYEQYF
CDR3 DNA: TGTGCCAGCAGCCGCATGAAACTAGCGGGATACTCCTACGAGCAGTACTTC

D gene: NA
clone size: NA
V gene: TRBV12-3/TRBV12-4
J gene: TRBJ1-1
CDR3 protein: CASTSLGGGFTEAFF
CDR3 DNA: TGTGCCAGCACCTCCCTGGGAGGGGGTTTCACTGAAGCTTTCTTT

D gene: TRBD1
clone size: NA
V gene: TRBV5-4
J gene: TRBJ2-3
CDR3 protein: CASSFSDQGTDTRYF
CDR3 DNA: TGTGCCAGCAGCTTTTCGGACCAGGGGACAGATACGCGGTATTTT

D gene: NA
clone size: few
V gene: TRBV24-1
J gene: TRBJ2-7
CDR3 protein: CATSGGSYEQYF
CDR3 DNA: TGTGCCACCAGTGGGGGTTCCTACGAGCAGTACTTC

D gene: NA
clone size: few
V gene: TRBV18
J gene: TRBJ1-4
CDR3 protein: CASSPDRTNEKLFF
CDR3 DNA: TGTGCCAGCTCACCGGACCGAACCAATGAAAAACTGTTTTTT

D gene: TRBD2
clone size: NA
V gene: TRBV20-1
J gene: TRBJ2-5
CDR3 protein: CSAPGGGAPETQYF
CDR3 DNA: TGCAGTGCTCCCGGCGGGGGAGCCCCAGAGACCCAGTACTTC

D gene: NA
clone size: few
V gene: TRBV28
J gene: TRBJ1-1
CDR3 protein: CASSLWAGDMYTEAFF
CDR3 DNA: TGTGCCAGCAGTTTATGGGCAGGGGATATGTACACTGAAGCTTTCTTT

D gene: TRBD1
clone size: few
V gene: TRBV27
J gene: TRBJ2-2
CDR3 protein: CASSLDRGRGELFF
CDR3 DNA: TGTGCCAGCAGTTTGGACAGGGGGCGCGGGGAGCTGTTTTTT

D gene: TRBD2
clone size: NA
V gene: TRBV20-1
J gene: TRBJ2-7
CDR3 protein: CSAMEASGRARGSYEQYF
CDR3 DNA: TGCAGTGCTATGGAGGCTAGCGGGAGGGCTAGGGGTAGCTACGAGCAGTACTTC

D gene: TRBD1
clone size: few
V gene: TRBV28
J gene: TRBJ2-2
CDR3 protein: CASRPPGTGVTGELLF
CDR3 DNA: TGTGCCAGCAGGCCCCCCGGGACAGGGGTCACCGGGGAGCTGCTTTTT

D gene: NA
clone size: NA
V gene: TRBV6-5
J gene: TRBJ1-2
CDR3 protein: CASSYSDRSEGYTF
CDR3 DNA: TGTGCCAGCAGTTACTCAGACAGGTCTGAGGGCTACACCTTC

D gene: TRBD2
clone size: NA
V gene: TRBV5-1
J gene: TRBJ2-3
CDR3 protein: CASSDLLAGSSTDTQYF
CDR3 DNA: TGCGCCAGCAGCGACCTCTTAGCGGGCTCTAGCACAGATACGCAGTATTTT

D gene: NA
clone size: NA
V gene: TRBV18
J gene: TRBJ1-4
CDR3 protein: CASSPNRNEKLFF
CDR3 DNA: TGTGCCAGCTCACCAAACCGGAATGAAAAACTGTTTTTT

D gene: NA
clone size: few
V gene: TRBV10-3
J gene: TRBJ1-3
CDR3 protein: CATQDNFSGNTIYF
CDR3 DNA: TGTGCCACCCAGGATAATTTCTCTGGAAACACCATATATTTT

D gene: NA
clone size: few
V gene: TRBV20-1
J gene: TRBJ2-3
CDR3 protein: CSAREEWPRRDTQYF
CDR3 DNA: TGCAGTGCTAGAGAAGAGTGGCCCAGAAGGGATACGCAGTATTTT

D gene: NA
clone size: NA
V gene: TRBV4-1
J gene: TRBJ1-1
CDR3 protein: CASSQGGRSNTEAFF
CDR3 DNA: TGCGCCAGCAGCCAAGGGGGGAGGTCGAACACTGAAGCTTTCTTT

D gene: TRBD2
clone size: few
V gene: TRBV29-1
J gene: TRBJ2-5
CDR3 protein: CSVWRGGETQYF
CDR3 DNA: TGCAGCGTTTGGCGCGGGGGAGAGACCCAGTACTTC

D gene: NA
clone size: NA
V gene: TRBV9
J gene: TRBJ2-2
CDR3 protein: CASSVDSNTGELFF
CDR3 DNA: TGTGCCAGCAGCGTAGACTCGAACACCGGGGAGCTGTTTTTT

D gene: TRBD2
clone size: few
V gene: TRBV6-1
J gene: TRBJ2-5
CDR3 protein: CASSELESTSRPETQYF
CDR3 DNA: TGTGCCAGCAGTGAATTGGAATCGACTAGCAGACCGGAGACCCAGTACTTC

D gene: TRBD2
clone size: NA
V gene: TRBV7-8
J gene: TRBJ2-6
CDR3 protein: CASSWGLATGANVLTF
CDR3 DNA: TGTGCCAGCAGCTGGGGACTAGCGACTGGGGCCAACGTCCTGACTTTC

D gene: TRBD1
clone size: few
V gene: TRBV7-9
J gene: TRBJ1-2
CDR3 protein: CASSSGTAHLIYGYTF
CDR3 DNA: TGTGCCAGCAGCTCCGGGACAGCGCATCTTATCTATGGCTACACCTTC

D gene: NA
clone size: many
V gene: TRBV7-2
J gene: TRBJ1-2
CDR3 protein: CASSFYTPSGYGYTF
CDR3 DNA: TGTGCCAGCAGCTTTTACACCCCCTCGGGTTATGGCTACACCTTC

D gene: NA
clone size: few
V gene: TRBV4-1
J gene: TRBJ2-7
CDR3 protein: CASSQDWGLYEQYF
CDR3 DNA: TGCGCCAGCAGCCAAGACTGGGGACTCTACGAGCAGTACTTC

D gene: NA
clone size: many
V gene: TRBV7-8
J gene: TRBJ2-7
CDR3 protein: CASSPRGRPNEQYF
CDR3 DNA: TGTGCCAGCAGCCCTAGAGGGAGGCCCAACGAGCAGTACTTC

D gene: TRBD2
clone size: few
V gene: TRBV7-3
J gene: TRBJ2-3
CDR3 protein: CASSSARLASTDTQYF
CDR3 DNA: TGTGCCAGCAGCTCTGCCCGACTAGCGAGCACAGATACGCAGTATTTT

D gene: TRBD2
clone size: few
V gene: TRBV5-1
J gene: TRBJ2-7
CDR3 protein: CASSSRAGGPSDEQYF
CDR3 DNA: TGCGCCAGCAGCTCGAGAGCGGGAGGGCCCTCGGACGAGCAGTACTTC

D gene: NA
clone size: many
V gene: TRBV20-1
J gene: TRBJ2-1
CDR3 protein: CSARDLRGNEQFF
CDR3 DNA: TGCAGTGCTAGAGATCTTCGGGGTAATGAGCAGTTCTTC

D gene: TRBD1
clone size: few
V gene: TRBV5-6
J gene: TRBJ2-5
CDR3 protein: CASSRGQGELETQYF
CDR3 DNA: TGTGCCAGCAGCCGAGGACAGGGGGAGTTGGAGACCCAGTACTTC

D gene: NA
clone size: NA
V gene: TRBV6-2/TRBV6-3
J gene: TRBJ2-7
CDR3 protein: CASSYFGGTYEQYF
CDR3 DNA: TGTGCCAGCAGTTACTTTGGGGGGACCTACGAGCAGTACTTC